This entry lists 16 T cell receptor beta chains sequenced from one sample in a study of T cell clones after liver transplantation. Repertoires were generated with immunoSEQ multiplex PCR, while TCRdb's copy carries only in-frame clones and drops some. The data contain about 74,000 clones, 75% to 85% of them singletons. The material was CD4+ T cells from blood, obtained before liver transplant. These receptors were collected from a human donor who received a liver transplant.

V gene TRBV11-3 combines with J gene TRBJ2-1; TRBD1 or TRBD2 may be the D gene (5 bases each). In germline, CDR1 is SGHNT, CDR2 YENEEA. V gave up 5 bases and J gave up 13 bases, with 18 bases separating them. This CDR3 region has 13 residues. The CDR3 nucleotides are TGTGCCAGCAGCCCCGGGGCTGCCTCGAATCAGTTCTTC. Amino acid sequence: CASSPGAASNQFF.

V gene TRBV9 combines with J gene TRBJ2-2, with no clear D. Germline V gene data show CDR1 as SGDLS and CDR2 as YYNGEE. Trimming took 0 bases from V and 6 from J, leaving 12 bases between them. This CDR3 spans 15 amino acids. CDR3 nucleotide sequence: TGTGCCAGCAGCGTAGAATCGGCCGAGTCCGGGGAGCTGTTTTTT. Amino acid sequence: CASSVESAESGELFF.

The chain is built from TRBV7-2 and TRBJ1-2; TRBD1 matches at 9 bases. The V gene's germline CDR1 is SGHTA and CDR2 FQGNSA. The CDR3 covers 13 residues. V gave up 5 bases and J gave up 5 bases; unmatched junction bases: 3. The CDR3 nucleotides are TGTGCCAGCAGCCCCGGGACAGGGTATGGCTACACCTTC. This gives the protein CASSPGTGYGYTF.

The V gene is TRBV7-9, the J gene TRBJ1-2; a possible D gene is TRBD1 (6 bases). Germline V CDR1 and CDR2: SEHNR, FQNEAQ (reference sequence). The CDR3 covers 17 residues. V was pared by 1 base and J by 4 bases, with 19 bases between. The CDR3 is CASSLGIGQQGSYGYTF. In nucleotides, the CDR3 is TGTGCCAGCAGCTTAGGCATAGGACAGCAGGGGAGCTATGGCTACACCTTC.

This clone was seen a few times. The J gene is TRBJ1-3, the V gene TRBV13, with no clear D. This CDR3 region has 15 residues. Germline lookup yields CDR1 PRHDT and CDR2 FYEKMQ (reference sequence). V gave up 2 bases and J gave up 8 bases, with 16 bases separating them. CDR3 loop: CASSLWRARWDTIYF. The CDR3 region has the DNA TGTGCCAGCAGCTTATGGAGGGCCAGATGGGACACCATATATTTT.

This rearrangement joins TRBV6-1 to TRBJ1-1, with a tentative D call TRBD1 (6 bases). The germline CDR1 and CDR2 sequences are MNHNS and SASEGT. The V end lost 7 bases, the J end lost 0 bases, and 15 bases lay between the germline ends. This CDR3 has 15 amino acids. CDR3 nucleotides: TGTGCCAGCATTCTAAGGGGGGAGGTGAACACTGAAGCTTTCTTT. Residues: CASILRGEVNTEAFF.

The chain uses TRBV5-6 and TRBJ2-1, with 7 bases lining up with TRBD2. Germline values: CDR1 SGHDT, CDR2 YYEEEE. V dropped 2 bases and J dropped 5; count of bases not matched to a gene: 7. The CDR3 sequence is 15 residues long. In DNA form, the CDR3 reads TGTGCCAGCAGCTTCGGGCTAGCGGACAACAATGAGCAGTTCTTC. This codes for CASSFGLADNNEQFF.

The sample holds a few counts of this clone. The chain employs TRBV5-1 and TRBJ2-7; 10 bases match TRBD1. This CDR3 spans 14 amino acids. V shed 3 bases, J shed 8 bases, and the junction held 8 bases outside the gene matches. Germline loops: CDR1 SGHRS, CDR2 YFSETQ. CDR3 sequence: CASSSGTGEFKQYF. The CDR3, as DNA: TGCGCCAGCAGCTCCGGGACAGGGGAGTTTAAGCAGTACTTC.

The chain combines TRBV28 with TRBJ1-5, with 8 bases aligning to TRBD1. Germline V lookup: CDR1 MDHEN, CDR2 SYDVKM. V lost 6 bases to trimming and J lost 2 bases; unmatched junction nucleotides: 6. The CDR3 covers 15 residues. The CDR3 region has the DNA TGTGCCAGCAGCATACCAGGGGGCGGCAATCAGCCCCAGCATTTT. Its protein is CASSIPGGGNQPQHF.

DNA of the CDR3: TGTGCCAGCTCACCCTTCGACCCCAAGGCTGGAAACACCATATATTTT. Encoded protein: CASSPFDPKAGNTIYF. The rearrangement uses TRBV18 and TRBJ1-3; the D is unclear. The CDR3 contains 16 residues. Germline CDR1 KGHSH, CDR2 LQKENI. V lost 3 bases to trimming and J lost 2 bases, with 14 bases between them.

The J gene is TRBJ2-1, the V gene TRBV9; D not certain. V was shortened by 3 bases and J by 2 bases, with 9 bases between the two germline ends. The germline V gene has CDR1 SGDLS and CDR2 YYNGEE. The CDR3 length is 14 residues. The CDR3 sequence is CASSANFPYNEQFF. The CDR3 DNA follows: TGTGCCAGCAGCGCTAATTTTCCCTACAATGAGCAGTTCTTC.

The chain carries TRBV19 and TRBJ1-2, with a weak D call TRBD1 (5 bases). V lost 5 bases to trimming and J lost 0 bases, with 16 bases between them. Germline V gene lookup returns CDR1 LNHDA and CDR2 SQIVND (reference sequence). CDR3 length: 16 residues. CDR3 sequence (DNA): TGTGCCAGTAGTCTTCGCCGGACATCGCCTAACTATGGCTACACCTTC. It is translated as CASSLRRTSPNYGYTF.

This sequence joins TRBV27 and TRBJ2-3; 10 nucleotides match TRBD1. Germline loops: CDR1 MNHEY, CDR2 SMNVEV (reference sequence). The V segment lost 6 bases and the J segment 1 base; nucleotides outside the gene matches: 13. The CDR3 has 18 residues. The CDR3: CASSPTPRTGGGTDTQYF. The CDR3 DNA follows: TGTGCCAGCAGCCCGACCCCCCGGACAGGGGGGGGCACAGATACGCAGTATTTT.

To note about this clone: The same CDR3 is also encoded by other DNA sequences in this sample. The chain combines TRBV11-2 with TRBJ2-6, with D maybe TRBD1 (5 bases). Germline loops: CDR1 SGHAT, CDR2 FQNNGV. Trimming pared 6 bases from V and 4 bases from J, leaving 13 bases between. The CDR3 is 15 amino acids. The CDR3 spells CASSLQVSGANVLTF. CDR3 coding DNA: TGTGCCAGCAGTTTACAGGTGTCAGGGGCCAACGTCCTGACTTTC.

The gene calls are TRBV7-3 and TRBJ2-7, with D tentatively TRBD2 (6 bases). This CDR3 is 17 amino acids long. CDR1 SGHTA and CDR2 FQGTGA come from the germline V gene. Trimming took 1 base from V and 2 from J, leaving 18 bases between them. In nucleotides, the CDR3 is TGTGCCAGCAGCTTAATGGCCGGGACTCAGACCACCTACGAGCAGTACTTC. Protein product: CASSLMAGTQTTYEQYF.

This chain joins TRBV11-3 and TRBJ1-2; 10 nucleotides line up with TRBD1. After removal of 0 bases from V and 8 bases from J, the junction contained 12 bases not matched to a gene. CDR3 length: 17 residues. In germline, CDR1 is SGHNT, CDR2 YENEEA. The CDR3 reads CASSLDLSGQGIGGYTF. CDR3 nucleotide sequence: TGTGCCAGCAGCTTAGATTTGTCGGGACAGGGGATTGGAGGCTACACCTTC.